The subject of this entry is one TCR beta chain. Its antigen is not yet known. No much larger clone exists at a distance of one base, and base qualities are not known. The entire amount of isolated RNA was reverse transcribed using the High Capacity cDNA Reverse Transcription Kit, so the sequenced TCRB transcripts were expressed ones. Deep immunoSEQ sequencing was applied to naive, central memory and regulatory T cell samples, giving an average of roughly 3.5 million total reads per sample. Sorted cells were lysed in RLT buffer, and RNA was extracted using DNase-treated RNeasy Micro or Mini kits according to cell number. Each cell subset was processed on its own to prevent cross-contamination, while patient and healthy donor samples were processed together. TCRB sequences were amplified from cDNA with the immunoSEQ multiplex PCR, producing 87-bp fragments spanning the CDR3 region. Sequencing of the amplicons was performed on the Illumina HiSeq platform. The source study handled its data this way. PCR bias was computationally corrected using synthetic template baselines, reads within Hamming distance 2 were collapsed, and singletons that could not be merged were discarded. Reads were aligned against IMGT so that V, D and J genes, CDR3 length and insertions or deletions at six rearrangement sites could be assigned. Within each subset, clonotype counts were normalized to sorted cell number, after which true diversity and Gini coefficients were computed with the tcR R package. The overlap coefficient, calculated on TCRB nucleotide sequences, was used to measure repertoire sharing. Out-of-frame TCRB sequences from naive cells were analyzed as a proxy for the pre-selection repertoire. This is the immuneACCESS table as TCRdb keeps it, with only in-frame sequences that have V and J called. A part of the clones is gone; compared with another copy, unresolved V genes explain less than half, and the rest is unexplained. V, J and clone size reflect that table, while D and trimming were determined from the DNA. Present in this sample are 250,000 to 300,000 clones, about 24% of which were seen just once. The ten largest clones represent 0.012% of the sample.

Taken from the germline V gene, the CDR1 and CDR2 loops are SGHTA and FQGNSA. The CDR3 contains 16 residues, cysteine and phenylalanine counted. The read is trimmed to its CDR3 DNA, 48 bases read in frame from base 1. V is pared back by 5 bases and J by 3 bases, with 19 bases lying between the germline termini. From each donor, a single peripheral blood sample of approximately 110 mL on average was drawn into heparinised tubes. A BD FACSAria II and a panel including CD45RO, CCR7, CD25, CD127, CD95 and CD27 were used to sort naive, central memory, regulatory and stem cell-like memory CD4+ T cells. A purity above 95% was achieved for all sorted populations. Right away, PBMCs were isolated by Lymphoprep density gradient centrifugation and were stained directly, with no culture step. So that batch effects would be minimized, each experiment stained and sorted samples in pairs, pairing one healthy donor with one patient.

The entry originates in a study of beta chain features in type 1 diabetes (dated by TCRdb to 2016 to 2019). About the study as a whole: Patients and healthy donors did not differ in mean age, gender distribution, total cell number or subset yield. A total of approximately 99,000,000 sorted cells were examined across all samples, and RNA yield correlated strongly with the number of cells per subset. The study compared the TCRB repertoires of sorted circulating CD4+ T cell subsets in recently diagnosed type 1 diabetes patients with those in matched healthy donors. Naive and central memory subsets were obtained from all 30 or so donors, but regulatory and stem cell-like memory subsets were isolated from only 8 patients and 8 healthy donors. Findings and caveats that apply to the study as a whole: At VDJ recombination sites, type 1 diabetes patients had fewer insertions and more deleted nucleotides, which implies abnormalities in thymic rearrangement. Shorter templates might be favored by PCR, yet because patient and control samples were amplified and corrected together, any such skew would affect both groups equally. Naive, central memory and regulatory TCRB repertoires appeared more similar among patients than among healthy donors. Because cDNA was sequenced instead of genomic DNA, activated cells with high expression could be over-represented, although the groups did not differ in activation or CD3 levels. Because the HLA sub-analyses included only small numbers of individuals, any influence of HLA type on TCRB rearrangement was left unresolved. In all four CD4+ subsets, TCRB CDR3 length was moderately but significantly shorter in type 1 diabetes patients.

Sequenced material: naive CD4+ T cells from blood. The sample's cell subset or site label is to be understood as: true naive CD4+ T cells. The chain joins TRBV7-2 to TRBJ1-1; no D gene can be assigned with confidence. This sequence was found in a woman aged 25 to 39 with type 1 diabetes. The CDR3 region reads CASSPPGLPSHTEAFF. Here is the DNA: TGTGCCAGCAGCCCCCCAGGACTACCCTCCCACACTGAAGCTTTCTTT.